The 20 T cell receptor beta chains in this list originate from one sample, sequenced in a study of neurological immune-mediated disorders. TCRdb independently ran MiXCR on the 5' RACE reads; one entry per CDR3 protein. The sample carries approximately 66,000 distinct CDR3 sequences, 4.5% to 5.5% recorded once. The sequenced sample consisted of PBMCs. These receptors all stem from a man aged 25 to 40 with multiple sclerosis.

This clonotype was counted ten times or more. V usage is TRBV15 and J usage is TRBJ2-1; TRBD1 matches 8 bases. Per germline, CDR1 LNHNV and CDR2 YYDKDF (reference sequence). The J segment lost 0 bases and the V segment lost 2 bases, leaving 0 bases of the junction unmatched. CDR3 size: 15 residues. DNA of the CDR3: TGTGCCACCAGCAGAACAGGGGGCTCCTACAATGAGCAGTTCTTC. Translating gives CATSRTGGSYNEQFF.

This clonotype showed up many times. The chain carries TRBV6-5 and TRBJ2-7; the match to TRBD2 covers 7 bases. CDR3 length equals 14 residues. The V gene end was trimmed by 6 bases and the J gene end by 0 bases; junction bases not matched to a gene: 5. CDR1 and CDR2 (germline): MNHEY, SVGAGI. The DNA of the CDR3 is TGTGCCAGCAGCTCCCCGGGGGGCTCCTACGAGCAGTACTTC. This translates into CASSSPGGSYEQYF.

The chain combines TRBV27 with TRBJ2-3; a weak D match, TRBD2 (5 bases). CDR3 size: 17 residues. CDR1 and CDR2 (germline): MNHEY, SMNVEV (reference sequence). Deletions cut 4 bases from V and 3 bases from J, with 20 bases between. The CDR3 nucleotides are TGTGCCAGCAGTTCTACCCTCCTCAAAGCGGCTACAGATACGCAGTATTTT. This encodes CASSSTLLKAATDTQYF.

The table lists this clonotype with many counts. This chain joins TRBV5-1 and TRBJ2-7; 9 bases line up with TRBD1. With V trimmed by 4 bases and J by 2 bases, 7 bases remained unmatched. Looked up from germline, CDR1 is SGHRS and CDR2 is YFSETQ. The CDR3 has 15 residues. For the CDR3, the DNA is TGCGCCAGCAGCGGCGGGACAGGGAAAACCTACGAGCAGTACTTC. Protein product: CASSGGTGKTYEQYF. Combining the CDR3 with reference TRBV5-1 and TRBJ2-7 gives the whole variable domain KAGVTQTPRYLIKTRGQQVTLSCSPISGHRSVSWYQQTPGQGLQFLFEYFSETQRNKGNFPGRFSGRQFSNSRSEMNVSTLELGDSALYLCASSGGTGKTYEQYFGPGTRLTVT.

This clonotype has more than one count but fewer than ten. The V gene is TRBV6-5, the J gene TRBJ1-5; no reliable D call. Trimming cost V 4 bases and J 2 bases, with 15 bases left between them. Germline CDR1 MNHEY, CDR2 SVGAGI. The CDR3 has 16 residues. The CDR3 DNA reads TGTGCCAGCAGTTCCCTCACGGGCAGGCGCAATCAGCCCCAGCATTTT. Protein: CASSSLTGRRNQPQHF.

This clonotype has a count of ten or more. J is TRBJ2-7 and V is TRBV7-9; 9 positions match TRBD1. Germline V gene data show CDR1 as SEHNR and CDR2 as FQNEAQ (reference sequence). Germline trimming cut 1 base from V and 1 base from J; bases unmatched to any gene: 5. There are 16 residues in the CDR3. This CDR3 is CASSLVVTGGSYEQYF. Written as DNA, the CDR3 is TGTGCCAGCAGCTTAGTGGTGACAGGGGGGTCCTACGAGCAGTACTTC.

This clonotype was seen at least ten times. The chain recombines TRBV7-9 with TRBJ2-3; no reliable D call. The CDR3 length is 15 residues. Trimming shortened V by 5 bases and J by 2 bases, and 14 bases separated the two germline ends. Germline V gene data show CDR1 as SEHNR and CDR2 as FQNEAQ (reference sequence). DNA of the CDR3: TGTGCCAGCAGCCCAACAGTTCCTTTCACAGATACGCAGTATTTT. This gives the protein CASSPTVPFTDTQYF.

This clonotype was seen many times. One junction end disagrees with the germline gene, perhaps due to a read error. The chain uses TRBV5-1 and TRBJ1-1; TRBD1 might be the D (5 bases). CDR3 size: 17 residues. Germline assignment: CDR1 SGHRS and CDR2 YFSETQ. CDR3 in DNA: TGCGCCAGCAGCTTGGGCGGGTCGGTGGGGGTGAACGCTGAAGCTTTCTTT. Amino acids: CASSLGGSVGVNAEAFF.

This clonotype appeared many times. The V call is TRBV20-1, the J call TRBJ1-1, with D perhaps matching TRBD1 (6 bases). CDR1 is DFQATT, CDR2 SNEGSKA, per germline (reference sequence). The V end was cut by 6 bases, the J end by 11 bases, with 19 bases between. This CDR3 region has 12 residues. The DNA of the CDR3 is TGCAGTGCCACTGGTCGGGGGGCAAGTGCTTTCTTT. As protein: CSATGRGASAFF.

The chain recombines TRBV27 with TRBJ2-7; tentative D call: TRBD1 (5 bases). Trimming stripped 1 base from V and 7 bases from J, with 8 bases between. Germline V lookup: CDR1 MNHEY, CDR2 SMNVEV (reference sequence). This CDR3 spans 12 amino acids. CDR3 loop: CASSLLGEEQYF. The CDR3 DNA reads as TGTGCCAGCAGTTTATTAGGGGAAGAGCAGTACTTC.

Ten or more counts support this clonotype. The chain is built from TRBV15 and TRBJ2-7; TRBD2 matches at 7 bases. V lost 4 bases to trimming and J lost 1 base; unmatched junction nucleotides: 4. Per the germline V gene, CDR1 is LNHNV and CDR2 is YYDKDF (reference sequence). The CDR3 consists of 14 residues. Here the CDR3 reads CATSTSLASYEQYV. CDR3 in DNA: TGTGCCACCAGCACCTCACTAGCGTCCTACGAGCAGTACGTC.

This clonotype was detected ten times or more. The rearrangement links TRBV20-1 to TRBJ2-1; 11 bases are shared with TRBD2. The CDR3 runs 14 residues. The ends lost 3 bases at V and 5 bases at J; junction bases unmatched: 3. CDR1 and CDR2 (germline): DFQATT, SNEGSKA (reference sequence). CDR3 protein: CSARGLAENNEQFF. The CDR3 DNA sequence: TGCAGTGCTAGGGGACTAGCGGAAAACAATGAGCAGTTCTTC.

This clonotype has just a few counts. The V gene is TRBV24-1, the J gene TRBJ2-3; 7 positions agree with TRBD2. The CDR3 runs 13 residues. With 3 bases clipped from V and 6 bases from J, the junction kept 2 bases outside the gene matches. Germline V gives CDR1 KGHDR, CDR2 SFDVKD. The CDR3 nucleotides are TGTGCCACCAGTGATCACGGGGGGGATACGCAGTATTTT. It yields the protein CATSDHGGDTQYF.

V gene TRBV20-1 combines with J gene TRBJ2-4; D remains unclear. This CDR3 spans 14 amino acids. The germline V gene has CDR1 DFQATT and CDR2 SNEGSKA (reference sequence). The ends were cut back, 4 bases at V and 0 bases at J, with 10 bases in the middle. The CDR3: CSATDFLAKNIQYF. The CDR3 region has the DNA TGCAGTGCTACTGACTTCCTAGCCAAAAACATTCAGTACTTC.

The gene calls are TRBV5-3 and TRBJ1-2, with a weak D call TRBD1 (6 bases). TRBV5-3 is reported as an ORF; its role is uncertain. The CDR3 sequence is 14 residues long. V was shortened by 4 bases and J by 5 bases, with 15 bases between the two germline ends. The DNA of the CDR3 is TGTGCCAGAAGCCTGCGGACAGCGAATTATGGCTACACCTTC. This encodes CARSLRTANYGYTF.

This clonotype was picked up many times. CDR3 nucleotides: TGTGCCAGCAGTTTAGGCCGCCAGGGGCTAAACATGGGCAATCAGCCCCAGCATTTT. Its protein is CASSLGRQGLNMGNQPQHF. J is TRBJ1-5 and V is TRBV12-3 or TRBV12-4, with D perhaps TRBD1 (6 bases). The CDR3 consists of 19 residues. The ends were cut back, 1 base at V and 2 bases at J, with 21 bases in the middle.

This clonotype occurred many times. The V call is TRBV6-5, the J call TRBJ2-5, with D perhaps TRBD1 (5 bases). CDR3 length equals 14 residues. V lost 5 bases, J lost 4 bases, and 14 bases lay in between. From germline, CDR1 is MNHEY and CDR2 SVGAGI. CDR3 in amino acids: CASSPRTRRETQYF. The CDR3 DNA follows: TGTGCCAGCAGTCCCCGGACAAGGAGAGAGACCCAGTACTTC.

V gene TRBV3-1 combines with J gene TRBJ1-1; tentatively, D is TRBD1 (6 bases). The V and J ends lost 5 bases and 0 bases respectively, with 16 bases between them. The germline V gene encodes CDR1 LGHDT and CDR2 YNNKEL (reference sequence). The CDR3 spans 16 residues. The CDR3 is CASSSRGGRMNTEAFF. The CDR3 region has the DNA TGTGCCAGCAGCTCGAGAGGGGGGAGGATGAACACTGAAGCTTTCTTT.

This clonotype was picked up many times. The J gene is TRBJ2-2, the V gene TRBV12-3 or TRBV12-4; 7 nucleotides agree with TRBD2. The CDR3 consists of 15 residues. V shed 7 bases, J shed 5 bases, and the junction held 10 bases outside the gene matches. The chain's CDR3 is CASIPGDYPTGELFF. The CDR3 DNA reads TGTGCCAGCATTCCGGGGGACTACCCTACCGGGGAGCTGTTTTTT.

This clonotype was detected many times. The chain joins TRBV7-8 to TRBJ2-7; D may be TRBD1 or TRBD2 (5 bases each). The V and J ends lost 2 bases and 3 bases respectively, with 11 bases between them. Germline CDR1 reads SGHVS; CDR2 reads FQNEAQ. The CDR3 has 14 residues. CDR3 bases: TGTGCCAGCAGCTTAAGGGGCGGAGGCTACGAGCAGTACTTC. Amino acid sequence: CASSLRGGGYEQYF.